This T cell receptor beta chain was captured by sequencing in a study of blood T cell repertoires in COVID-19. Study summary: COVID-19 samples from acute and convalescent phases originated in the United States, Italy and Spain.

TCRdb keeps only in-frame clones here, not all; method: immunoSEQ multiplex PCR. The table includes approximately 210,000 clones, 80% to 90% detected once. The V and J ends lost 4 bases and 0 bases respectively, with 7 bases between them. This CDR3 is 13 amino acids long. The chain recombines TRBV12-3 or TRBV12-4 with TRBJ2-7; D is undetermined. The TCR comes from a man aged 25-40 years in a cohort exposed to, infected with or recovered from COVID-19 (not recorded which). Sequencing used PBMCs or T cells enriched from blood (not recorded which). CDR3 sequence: CASSYSHSYEQYF. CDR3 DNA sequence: TGTGCCAGCAGTTATTCACACTCCTACGAGCAGTACTTC.